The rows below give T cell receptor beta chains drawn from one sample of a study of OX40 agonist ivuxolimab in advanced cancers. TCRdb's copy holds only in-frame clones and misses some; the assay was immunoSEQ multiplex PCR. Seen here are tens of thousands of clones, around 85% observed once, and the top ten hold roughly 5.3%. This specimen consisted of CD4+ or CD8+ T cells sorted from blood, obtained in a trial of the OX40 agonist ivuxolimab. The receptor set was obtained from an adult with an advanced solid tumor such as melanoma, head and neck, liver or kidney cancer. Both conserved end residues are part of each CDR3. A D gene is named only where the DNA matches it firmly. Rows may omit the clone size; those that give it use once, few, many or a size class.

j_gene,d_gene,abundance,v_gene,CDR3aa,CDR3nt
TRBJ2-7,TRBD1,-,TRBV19,CASSIGQGAQRNEQYF,TGTGCCAGTAGTATCGGTCAGGGGGCTCAACGAAACGAGCAGTACTTC
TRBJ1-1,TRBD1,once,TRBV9,CASSVAGGGTEAFF,TGTGCCAGCAGCGTGGCAGGGGGGGGAACTGAAGCTTTCTTT
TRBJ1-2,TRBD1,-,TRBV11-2,CASSLDPSGGRGYTF,TGTGCCAGCAGCTTAGATCCATCAGGGGGGCGCGGCTACACCTTC
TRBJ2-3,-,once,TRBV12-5,CASGSWRGAGDTQYF,TGTGCTAGTGGCTCCTGGAGAGGGGCCGGAGATACGCAGTATTTT
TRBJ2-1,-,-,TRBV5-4,CASSLARGNEQFF,TGTGCCAGCAGCTTGGCTAGGGGCAATGAGCAGTTCTTC
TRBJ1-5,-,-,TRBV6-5,CASSRTGVAAQPQHF,TGTGCCAGCAGTAGGACGGGGGTAGCAGCGCAGCCCCAGCATTTT
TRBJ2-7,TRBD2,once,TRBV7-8,CASSLAEGGPYEQYF,TGTGCCAGCAGCTTAGCTGAGGGAGGGCCTTACGAGCAGTACTTC
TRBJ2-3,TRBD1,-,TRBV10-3,CAISNQGGALSDTQYF,TGTGCCATCAGTAATCAAGGGGGCGCATTATCAGATACGCAGTATTTT
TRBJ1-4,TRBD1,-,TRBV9,CASSGQGARTNEKLFF,TGTGCCAGCAGCGGACAGGGGGCTAGGACTAATGAAAAACTGTTTTTT
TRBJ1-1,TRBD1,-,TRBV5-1,CASSTKGQGRSEAFF,TGCGCCAGCAGCACAAAGGGACAGGGCCGGAGTGAAGCTTTCTTT
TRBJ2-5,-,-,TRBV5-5,CASFLYQETQYF,TGTGCCAGCTTCCTGTACCAAGAGACCCAGTACTTC
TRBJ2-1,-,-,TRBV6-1,CASSFSYNEQFF,TGTGCCAGCAGTTTTAGTTACAATGAGCAGTTCTTC
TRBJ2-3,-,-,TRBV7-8,CASSFSSGNTQYF,TGTGCCAGCAGCTTTTCTTCGGGTAATACGCAGTATTTT
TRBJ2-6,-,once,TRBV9,CASDRSGANVLTF,TGTGCCAGCGATCGCTCAGGGGCCAACGTCCTGACTTTC
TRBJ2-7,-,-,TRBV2,CASSKLYEQYF,TGTGCCAGCAGCAAACTCTACGAGCAGTACTTC
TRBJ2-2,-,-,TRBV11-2,CASSLLTGNTGELFF,TGTGCCAGCAGCTTGTTGACAGGGAACACCGGGGAGCTGTTTTTT
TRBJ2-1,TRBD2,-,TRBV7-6,CASSFSSGNYNEQFF,TGTGCCAGCAGCTTTTCTAGCGGGAACTACAATGAGCAGTTCTTC
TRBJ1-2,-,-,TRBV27,CASSRSALGLYGYTF,TGTGCCAGCAGTCGATCGGCCCTGGGACTCTATGGCTACACCTTC
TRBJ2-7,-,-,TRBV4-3,CASSQEGLGGNEQYF,TGCGCCAGCAGCCAAGAAGGATTAGGGGGTAATGAGCAGTACTTC
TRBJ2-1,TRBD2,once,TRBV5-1,CASSLDSGSSYNEQFF,TGCGCCAGCAGCTTGGATAGCGGGAGCTCCTACAATGAGCAGTTCTTC
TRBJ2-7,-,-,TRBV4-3,CASSQDDGTTYEQYF,TGCGCCAGCAGCCAAGATGACGGGACCACCTACGAGCAGTACTTC
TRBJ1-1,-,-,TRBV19,CASSIGSANTEAFF,TGTGCCAGTAGTATTGGCAGCGCGAACACTGAAGCTTTCTTT
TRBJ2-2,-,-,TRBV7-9,CAGERVGTGELFF,TGTGCCGGGGAGAGGGTCGGCACCGGGGAGCTGTTTTTT
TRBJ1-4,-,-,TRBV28,CASSLGPGATNEKLFF,TGTGCCAGCAGCTTGGGACCGGGGGCAACTAATGAAAAACTGTTTTTT
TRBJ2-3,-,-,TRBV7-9,CASSLDGGSGTQYF,TGTGCCAGCAGCTTAGACGGGGGATCGGGGACGCAGTATTTT
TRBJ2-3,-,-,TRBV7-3,CASSSRTETDTQYF,TGTGCCAGCAGCTCCCGGACAGAAACAGATACGCAGTATTTT
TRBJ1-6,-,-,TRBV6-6,CASSSLLNSPLHF,TGTGCCAGCAGTTCGCTATTGAATTCACCCCTCCACTTT
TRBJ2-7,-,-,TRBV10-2,CASSSSRDSYEQYF,TGCGCCAGCAGCTCCTCTCGCGACTCCTACGAGCAGTACTTC
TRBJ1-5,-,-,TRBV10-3,CAISEGRQPQHF,TGTGCCATCAGTGAAGGGAGGCAGCCCCAGCATTTT
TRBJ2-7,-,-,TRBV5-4,CASSLGVVYEQYF,TGTGCCAGCAGCTTGGGAGTAGTTTACGAGCAGTACTTC
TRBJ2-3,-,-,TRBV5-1,CASSLGRSTDTQYF,TGCGCCAGCAGCTTGGGGCGGAGCACAGATACGCAGTATTTT
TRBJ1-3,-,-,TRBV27,CASSPTPRSSGNTIYF,TGTGCCAGCAGTCCCACACCTAGGTCCTCCGGAAACACCATATATTTT
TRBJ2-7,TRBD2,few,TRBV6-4,CASSLLAGGSEQYF,TGTGCCAGCAGTCTACTAGCGGGAGGGAGCGAGCAGTACTTC
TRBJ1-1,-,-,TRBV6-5,CASSYKGGVATEAFF,TGTGCCAGCAGTTACAAGGGGGGGGTGGCCACTGAAGCTTTCTTT
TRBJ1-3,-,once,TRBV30,CAWSEQGRNTIYF,TGTGCCTGGAGCGAACAGGGTAGGAACACCATATATTTT
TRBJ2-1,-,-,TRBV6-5,CASSQPGRDEQFF,TGTGCCAGCAGTCAACCTGGAAGAGATGAGCAGTTCTTC
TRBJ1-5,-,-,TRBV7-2,CASSLQGNQPQHF,TGTGCCAGCAGCCTACAGGGAAATCAGCCCCAGCATTTT
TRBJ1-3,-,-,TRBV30,CAWNPGELAGNTIYF,TGTGCCTGGAATCCGGGGGAATTAGCCGGAAACACCATATATTTT
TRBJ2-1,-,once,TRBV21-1,CASSKRGTGGNEQFF,TGTGCCAGCAGCAAGAGGGGGACAGGTGGGAATGAGCAGTTCTTC
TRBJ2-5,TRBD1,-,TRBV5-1,CASSPGTGYETQYF,TGCGCCAGCAGCCCAGGGACAGGGTATGAGACCCAGTACTTC
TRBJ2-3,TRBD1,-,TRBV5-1,CASSSGQGAGDTQYF,TGCGCCAGCAGCTCGGGACAGGGGGCGGGAGATACGCAGTATTTT
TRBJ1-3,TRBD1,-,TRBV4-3,CASSQETGGSGNTIYF,TGCGCCAGCAGCCAAGAGACAGGGGGTAGTGGTAACACCATATATTTT
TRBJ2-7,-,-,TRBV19,CASSMSGSYYEQYF,TGTGCCAGTAGTATGTCCGGGAGTTACTACGAGCAGTACTTC
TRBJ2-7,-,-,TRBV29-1,CSVADQGRTYEQYF,TGCAGCGTTGCCGACCAAGGACGGACCTACGAGCAGTACTTC
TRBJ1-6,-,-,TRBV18,CASTAGGKDSPLHF,TGTGCCAGCACCGCCGGGGGGAAGGATTCACCCCTCCACTTT
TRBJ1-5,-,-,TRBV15,CATSRGQGSQPQHF,TGTGCCACCAGCAGAGGGCAGGGTAGTCAGCCCCAGCATTTT
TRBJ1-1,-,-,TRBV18,CASSPRGGAENTEAFF,TGTGCCAGCTCACCTCGGGGAGGGGCCGAGAACACTGAAGCTTTCTTT
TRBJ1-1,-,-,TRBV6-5,CASTLHSNTEAFF,TGTGCCAGCACCTTACACAGTAATACTGAAGCTTTCTTT
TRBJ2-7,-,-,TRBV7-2,CASSSMSSYEQYF,TGTGCCAGCAGCTCAATGAGCTCCTACGAGCAGTACTTC
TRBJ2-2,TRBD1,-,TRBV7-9,CASRTWTGNTGELFF,TGTGCCAGCAGAACATGGACAGGGAACACCGGGGAGCTGTTTTTT